This TCR beta chain is drawn from a study of T cell responses to AZD1222 COVID-19 vaccine. Study-level background: Second-dose intervals of approximately 4 or approximately 12 weeks were pooled. Study findings and constraints: Donors skewed white British and female; clonal diversity was possibly underestimated. All repertoire sampling was performed exclusively after the peak T cell response.

Assay: immunoSEQ multiplex PCR; the TCRdb copy retains only in-frame clones and omits some. The sample includes about 100,000 clones, more than 85% of them seen just once. About this clone: Its antigen is unidentified.

Germline V lookup: CDR1 KGHDR, CDR2 SFDVKD. The CDR3 covers 17 residues. Between the trimmed V and J ends, which lost 3 bases and 1 base, there was a span of 16 bases. The chain employs TRBV24-1 and TRBJ2-3; possible D gene TRBD1, 5 bases. This material consisted of peripheral blood, taken on day 0 of AZD1222 vaccination. The clonotype comes from an adult in good health. Here the CDR3 reads CATSDGRVNRRTDTQYF. CDR3 DNA sequence: TGTGCCACCAGTGATGGCAGGGTGAATCGTCGCACAGATACGCAGTATTTT.